A selection of T cell receptor beta chains follows, all from one sample in a study of T cell responses to AZD1222 COVID-19 vaccine. The method was immunoSEQ multiplex PCR; TCRdb's version includes in-frame clones alone and lacks a portion of them. The data show about 100,000 clones, with just under 90% seen just once and about 15% held by the top ten. Sequenced here: peripheral blood, sampled on day 0 of AZD1222 vaccination. These receptors were collected from an adult in good health. CDR3s include the opening cysteine and the closing phenylalanine or tryptophan. The order of the fields is clone size, D gene, V gene, J gene, CDR3 protein, CDR3 DNA. The D gene is left open where the match is weak. Clone size appears in some rows only: once, few, many, or a class for an expanded clone.

NA,NA,TRBV18,TRBJ1-2,CASSPLATEGRYGYTF,TGTGCCAGCTCACCACTGGCGACAGAGGGACGCTATGGCTACACCTTC
few,TRBD1,TRBV5-1,TRBJ1-4,CASTWGQFTEKLFF,TGCGCCAGCACCTGGGGACAGTTCACTGAAAAACTGTTTTTT
few,TRBD1,TRBV6-1,TRBJ1-1,CASSEILGQGPTTEAFF,TGTGCCAGCAGTGAAATCTTGGGACAGGGACCCACGACTGAAGCTTTCTTT
NA,NA,TRBV6-5,TRBJ1-2,CASRIGTHDYGYTF,TGTGCCAGCAGAATCGGCACGCACGACTATGGCTACACCTTC
NA,TRBD1,TRBV10-3,TRBJ2-5,CAISDPAGGSETQYF,TGTGCCATCAGTGACCCCGCAGGGGGCTCTGAGACCCAGTACTTC
few,TRBD2,TRBV11-2,TRBJ2-1,CASRTPGLGFSEQFF,TGTGCCAGCAGAACACCGGGACTAGGGTTTAGTGAGCAGTTCTTC
NA,NA,TRBV10-3,TRBJ1-2,CAISESQSEWNYGYTF,TGTGCCATCAGTGAGTCGCAGTCAGAGTGGAACTATGGCTACACCTTC
few,TRBD1,TRBV5-1,TRBJ1-2,CASSSQGENYGYTF,TGCGCCAGCAGCTCACAGGGGGAGAACTATGGCTACACCTTC
NA,NA,TRBV7-2,TRBJ1-2,CASSRTFGFGYTF,TGTGCCAGCAGCCGCACTTTTGGTTTTGGCTACACCTTC
NA,NA,TRBV6-4,TRBJ1-1,CASSPSTGNTEAFF,TGTGCCAGCAGTCCATCGACGGGAAACACTGAAGCTTTCTTT
NA,NA,TRBV27,TRBJ1-1,CATGRGGRNTEAFF,TGTGCCACCGGGCGGGGGGGGAGGAACACTGAAGCTTTCTTT
NA,TRBD1,TRBV10-3,TRBJ1-5,CAISESGQGKNQPQHF,TGTGCCATCAGTGAGTCCGGACAGGGAAAAAATCAGCCCCAGCATTTT
NA,NA,TRBV7-9,TRBJ1-1,CASSFGRGIGGLAFF,TGTGCCAGCAGCTTTGGGCGTGGGATTGGAGGGTTGGCTTTCTTT
NA,TRBD1,TRBV19,TRBJ2-7,CASSVFGQGGLRYF,TGTGCCAGTAGTGTGTTCGGACAGGGGGGACTAAGATACTTC
NA,TRBD1,TRBV24-1,TRBJ2-7,CATKGQGTYEQYF,TGTGCCACCAAAGGACAGGGCACCTACGAGCAGTACTTC
once,TRBD1,TRBV6-5,TRBJ1-5,CASSLDRSTRPQHF,TGTGCCAGCAGCCTGGACAGGTCGACTCGGCCCCAGCATTTT
NA,TRBD1,TRBV10-1,TRBJ2-7,CASSKNRGNEQYF,TGCGCCAGCAGCAAGAACAGGGGCAACGAGCAGTACTTC
NA,TRBD1,TRBV2,TRBJ2-2,CASKSGQGGGTGELFF,TGTGCCAGCAAGAGCGGACAGGGAGGAGGCACCGGGGAGCTGTTTTTT
NA,NA,TRBV5-5,TRBJ1-2,CASSLVADSMGGYTF,TGTGCCAGCAGCTTGGTTGCAGATTCTATGGGTGGCTACACCTTC
once,NA,TRBV5-1,TRBJ1-4,CASSLSTGNEKLFF,TGCGCCAGCAGCTTGTCCACAGGGAATGAAAAACTGTTTTTT
NA,NA,TRBV5-1,TRBJ1-1,CASSPQDRGRAFF,TGCGCCAGCAGCCCCCAGGACAGAGGAAGAGCTTTCTTT
NA,TRBD1,TRBV10-3,TRBJ1-2,CATQNKGAGGYGYTF,TGTGCCACACAAAATAAGGGGGCGGGCGGCTATGGCTACACCTTC
NA,NA,TRBV7-2,TRBJ1-5,CASSFPGSNQPQHF,TGTGCCAGCAGCTTCCCGGGGAGCAATCAGCCCCAGCATTTT
NA,TRBD2,TRBV2,TRBJ2-3,CAVAGGTDTQYF,TGTGCGGTAGCGGGAGGGACAGATACGCAGTATTTT
NA,TRBD1,TRBV6-5,TRBJ2-7,CASSVTGTGDYEQYF,TGTGCCAGCAGCGTTACCGGGACAGGGGACTACGAGCAGTACTTC
NA,NA,TRBV6-5,TRBJ2-1,CASSPYGLLYNEQFF,TGTGCCAGCAGCCCCTACGGCCTCCTGTACAATGAGCAGTTCTTC
NA,TRBD1,TRBV19,TRBJ2-7,CASSIGGTGTEQYF,TGTGCCAGTAGTATAGGGGGGACAGGTACCGAGCAGTACTTC
NA,TRBD2,TRBV29-1,TRBJ2-5,CSGILLAGGQETQYF,TGCAGCGGCATCCTACTAGCGGGAGGACAAGAGACCCAGTACTTC
NA,NA,TRBV27,TRBJ2-7,CASGSWQEQYF,TGTGCCAGCGGCTCCTGGCAGGAGCAGTACTTC
NA,NA,TRBV16,TRBJ1-3,CASSQRDTIYF,TGTGCCAGCAGCCAACGGGACACCATATATTTT
NA,TRBD1,TRBV29-1,TRBJ2-4,CSVGQGGAKNIQYF,TGCAGCGTTGGACAGGGTGGAGCCAAAAACATTCAGTACTTC
NA,NA,TRBV24-1,TRBJ2-3,CATSMGGTDTQYF,TGTGCCACCAGTATGGGGGGCACAGATACGCAGTATTTT
once,NA,TRBV27,TRBJ2-7,CASNPAGDYEQYF,TGTGCCAGCAATCCGGCAGGGGACTACGAGCAGTACTTC
NA,NA,TRBV6-2/TRBV6-3,TRBJ2-7,CASSYLQLSYEQYF,TGTGCCAGCAGTTACTTGCAGCTTTCCTACGAGCAGTACTTC
NA,NA,TRBV19,TRBJ2-7,CATSLQGSEEQYF,TGTGCCACTTCGCTCCAGGGGTCCGAGGAGCAGTACTTC
few,TRBD1,TRBV7-9,TRBJ1-6,CASSPETGGSNSPLHF,TGTGCCAGCAGCCCCGAAACAGGGGGAAGTAATTCACCCCTCCACTTT